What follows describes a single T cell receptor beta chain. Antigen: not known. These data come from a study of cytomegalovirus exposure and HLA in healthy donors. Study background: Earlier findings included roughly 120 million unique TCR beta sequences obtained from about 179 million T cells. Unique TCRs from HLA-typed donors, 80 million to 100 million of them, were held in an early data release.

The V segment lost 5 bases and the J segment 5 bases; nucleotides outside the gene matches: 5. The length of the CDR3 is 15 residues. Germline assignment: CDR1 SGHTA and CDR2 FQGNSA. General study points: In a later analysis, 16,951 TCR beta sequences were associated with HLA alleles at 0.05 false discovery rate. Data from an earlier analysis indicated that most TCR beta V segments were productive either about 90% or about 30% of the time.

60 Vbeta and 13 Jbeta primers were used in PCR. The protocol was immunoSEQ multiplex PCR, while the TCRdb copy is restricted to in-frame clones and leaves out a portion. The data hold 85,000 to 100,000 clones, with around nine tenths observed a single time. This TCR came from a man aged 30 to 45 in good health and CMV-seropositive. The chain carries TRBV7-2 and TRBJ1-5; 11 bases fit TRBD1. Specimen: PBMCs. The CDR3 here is CASSIGQGAYQPQHF. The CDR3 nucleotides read TGTGCCAGCAGCATCGGACAGGGGGCGTATCAGCCCCAGCATTTT.